The TCR beta chain described here comes from a study of early T cells in non-severe SARS-CoV-2 infection. Individual cDNA molecules each received unique molecular identifiers attached to them. TCRdb ran MiXCR on the 5' RACE reads and lists one entry per CDR3 protein. The sample yields roughly 64,000 distinct CDR3 sequences, 10% to 15% seen once. In germline, CDR1 is SEHNR, CDR2 FQNEAQ (reference sequence). V was pared by 5 bases and J by 1 base, with 12 bases between. There are 14 residues in the CDR3. Sequenced sample: whole blood. The chain carries TRBV7-9 and TRBJ2-7, with D unclear. This clonotype was obtained from an adult who was a healthcare worker with PCR-confirmed SARS-CoV-2 infection or an uninfected control (not recorded which). CDR3 coding DNA: TGTGCCAGCAGCCCCGTGGCGCAGTCCTACGAGCAGTACTTC. Protein: CASSPVAQSYEQYF.